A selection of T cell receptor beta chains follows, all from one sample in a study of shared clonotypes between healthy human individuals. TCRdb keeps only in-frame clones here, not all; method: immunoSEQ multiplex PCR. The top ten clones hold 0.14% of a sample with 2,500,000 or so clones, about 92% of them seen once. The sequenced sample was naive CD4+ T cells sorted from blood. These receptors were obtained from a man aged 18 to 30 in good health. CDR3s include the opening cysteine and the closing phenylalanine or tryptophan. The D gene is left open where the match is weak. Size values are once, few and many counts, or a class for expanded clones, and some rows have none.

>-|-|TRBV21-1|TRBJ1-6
CASSYSSPLHF
TGTGCCAGCAGCTATTCTTCACCCCTCCACTTT
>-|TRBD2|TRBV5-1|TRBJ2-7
CASTGTSGGYEQYF
TGCGCCAGTACCGGGACTAGCGGGGGATACGAGCAGTACTTC
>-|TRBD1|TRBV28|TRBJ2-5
CASSTRDSQETQYF
TGTGCCAGCAGTACCCGGGACAGTCAAGAGACCCAGTACTTC
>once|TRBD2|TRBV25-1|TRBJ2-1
CASSGSGRVGEQFF
TGTGCCAGCAGTGGTAGCGGGAGGGTGGGTGAGCAGTTCTTC
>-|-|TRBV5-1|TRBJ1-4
CASSLEVGAEKLFF
TGCGCCAGCAGCTTGGAAGTAGGGGCTGAAAAACTGTTTTTT
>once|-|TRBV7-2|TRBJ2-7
CASSSEGVTYEQYF
TGTGCCAGCAGCAGCGAGGGCGTTACCTACGAGCAGTACTTC
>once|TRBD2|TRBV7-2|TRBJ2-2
CASSASTSATGELFF
TGTGCCAGCAGCGCCTCAACTAGCGCCACCGGGGAGCTGTTTTTT
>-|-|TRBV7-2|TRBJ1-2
CASARDSGSYGYTF
TGTGCCAGCGCAAGGGATAGTGGCAGCTATGGCTACACCTTC
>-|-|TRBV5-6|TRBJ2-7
CASSLESISRGNAGKQYF
TGTGCCAGCAGCTTGGAAAGTATCAGTCGGGGGAATGCGGGTAAGCAGTACTTC
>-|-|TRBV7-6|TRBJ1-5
CASSLGLDQPQHF
TGTGCCAGCAGCTTAGGTCTGGATCAGCCCCAGCATTTT
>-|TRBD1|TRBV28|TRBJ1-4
CASSLNRGISNEKLFF
TGTGCCAGCAGTTTAAACAGGGGAATATCTAATGAAAAACTGTTTTTT
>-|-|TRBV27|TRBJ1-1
CASSLRGGGEAFF
TGTGCCAGCAGTCTCCGGGGGGGCGGTGAAGCTTTCTTT
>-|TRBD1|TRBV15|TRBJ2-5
CATSRDRVGLGTQYF
TGTGCCACCAGCAGGGACAGGGTAGGGCTCGGGACCCAGTACTTC